This TCR beta chain was recorded in a study of cytomegalovirus exposure and HLA in healthy donors. Study findings and constraints: The study reported that TCR beta sequences accurately predicted HLA-A and HLA-B alleles in most subjects. Presence/absence analyses assumed roughly uniform sequencing depth across donors, which may not hold. In an earlier analysis, most TCR beta V segments were productive about 87% or about 30% of the time.

The CDR3 totals 14 residues. V was pared by 6 bases and J by 6 bases, with 15 bases between. The germline gives CDR1 SGDLS, CDR2 YYNGEE. This PCR relied on a set of 60 Vbeta primers and 13 Jbeta primers. Only in-frame clones appear in the TCRdb table, and some are missing; sequencing was by immunoSEQ multiplex PCR. The table has approximately 170,000 clones, around 78% seen once. To note about this clone: Its antigen is currently unknown.

This TCR was recovered from a woman in her 40s in good health and CMV-seronegative. The rearrangement joins TRBV9 to TRBJ2-2; possibly TRBD2 for D (5 bases). The sequenced sample consisted of PBMCs. Here the CDR3 DNA reads TGTGCCAGCAACTTGGGAGACTCCCCCGGGGAGCTGTTTTTT. This sequence encodes CASNLGDSPGELFF.